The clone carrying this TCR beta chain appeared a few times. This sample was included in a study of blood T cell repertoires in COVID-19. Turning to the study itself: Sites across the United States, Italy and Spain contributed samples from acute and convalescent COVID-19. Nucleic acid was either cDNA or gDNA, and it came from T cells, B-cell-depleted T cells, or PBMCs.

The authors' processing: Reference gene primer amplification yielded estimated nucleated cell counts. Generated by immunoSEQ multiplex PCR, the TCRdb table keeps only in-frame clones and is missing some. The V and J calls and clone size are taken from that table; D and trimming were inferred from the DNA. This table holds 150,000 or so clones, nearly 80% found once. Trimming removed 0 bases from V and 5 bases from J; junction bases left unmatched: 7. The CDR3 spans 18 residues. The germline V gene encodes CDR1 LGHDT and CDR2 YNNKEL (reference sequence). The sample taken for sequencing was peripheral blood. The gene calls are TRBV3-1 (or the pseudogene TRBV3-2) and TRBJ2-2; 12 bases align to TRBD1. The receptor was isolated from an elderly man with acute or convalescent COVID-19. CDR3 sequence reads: CASSQEGTGGVWTGELFF. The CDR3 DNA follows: TGTGCCAGCAGCCAAGAGGGGACAGGGGGCGTTTGGACCGGGGAGCTGTTTTTT.